The 13 T cell receptor beta chains in this list originate from one sample, sequenced in a study of metastatic and nonmetastatic thyroid tumors (dated by TCRdb to 2019 to 2021). To prepare the library, PCR was applied. Data came from an Illumina HiSeq 4000. TCRdb took the public reads, trimmed them with fastp at Q25, ran MiXCR for clone calling and kept in-frame beta chains. Counted in this sample were 53,000 or so clones; roughly 22% of them appeared once. About 4.1% of the sample belongs to the ten largest clones. No treatment had been received by any patient before thyroid surgery. The sample taken for sequencing was blood. The origin of the receptors is a female donor with papillary thyroid cancer or a benign thyroid nodule (not recorded which). Some clones in this sample may be carry-over from other donors' samples.

Many counts were recorded for this clone. The CDR3 here is CASTLGDSYGYTF. CDR3 DNA: TGTGCCAGCACATTAGGGGACAGCTATGGCTACACCTTC. The chain recombines TRBV6-1 with TRBJ1-2, with 7 bases lining up with TRBD1. V trimming: 7 bases; J trimming: 4 bases; junction bases outside the gene matches: 6. The germline gives CDR1 MNHNS, CDR2 SASEGT. The CDR3 extends over 13 amino acids.

This clone was counted many times. CDR3 sequence: CASMEGVMNTEAFF. The CDR3 DNA reads TGTGCCAGCATGGAGGGGGTGATGAACACTGAAGCTTTCTTT. The chain employs TRBV6-1 and TRBJ1-1; a weak D match, TRBD1 (6 bases). Germline lookup yields CDR1 MNHNS and CDR2 SASEGT. This CDR3 comprises 14 residues. The germline V and J ends were trimmed by 7 bases and 0 bases, with 12 bases remaining between them.

This clone was counted at least ten times. The rearrangement joins TRBV7-2 to TRBJ2-1; 9 bases agree with TRBD2. CDR3 length: 15 amino acids. The germline V gene encodes CDR1 SGHTA and CDR2 FQGNSA. Trimming at V came to 2 bases and at J to 5 bases, leaving 4 bases not matched to a gene. The CDR3 coding sequence is TGTGCCAGCAGCTTACTAGCGGGACGTCACAATGAGCAGTTCTTC. Translated: CASSLLAGRHNEQFF.

This clone was found many times. The V gene is TRBV19, the J gene TRBJ2-7; D is perhaps TRBD1 (5 bases). Germline CDR1 is LNHDA and CDR2 is SQIVND (reference sequence). Deletions cut 4 bases from V and 6 bases from J, with 7 bases between. This CDR3 comprises 11 residues. As DNA, the CDR3 is TGTGCCAGTAGTAGGGGCAGCGAGCAGTACTTC. Protein sequence: CASSRGSEQYF.

Details on this clone: Since a much larger clone is just one base distant, this may be a read error. CDR3: CASSLGDRGWFTDTQYF. CDR3 DNA: TGTGCCAGCAGCTTAGGGGACAGGGGGTGGTTCACAGATACGCAGTATTTT. The chain joins TRBV7-8 to TRBJ2-3; 11 positions agree with TRBD1. The germline gives CDR1 SGHVS, CDR2 FQNEAQ. V lost 1 base to trimming and J lost 2 bases; unmatched junction nucleotides: 5. The CDR3 totals 17 residues.

This clone was detected only a few times. This rearrangement joins TRBV12-3 or TRBV12-4 to TRBJ1-5; D call uncertain. V gave up 3 bases and J gave up 1 base, with 10 bases separating them. The CDR3 consists of 15 residues. As DNA, the CDR3 is TGTGCCAGCAGTTTCTCGGAGCCCAGCAATCAGCCCCAGCATTTT. This sequence encodes CASSFSEPSNQPQHF.

This clone was recorded many times. The V and J genes are TRBV12-3 or TRBV12-4 and TRBJ2-3, with no clear D. Trimming stripped 4 bases from V and 11 bases from J, with 13 bases between. The length of the CDR3 is 12 residues. In DNA form, the CDR3 reads TGTGCCAGCAGTTCCCCGGCCTTTCTGCAGTATTTT. Translation: CASSSPAFLQYF.

In this sample, this clone turned up many times. The rearrangement links TRBV9 to TRBJ1-4; D is unclear. The CDR3 length is 13 residues. V shed 1 base and J shed 8 bases, with 9 bases lying between them. Germline CDR1 SGDLS, CDR2 YYNGEE. The CDR3 spells CASSVIPAEKLFF. CDR3 nucleotide sequence: TGTGCCAGCAGCGTAATCCCGGCCGAAAAACTGTTTTTT.

The V call is TRBV5-4, the J call TRBJ2-1, with D tentatively TRBD1 (6 bases). CDR3 length: 14 amino acids. Trimming pared 8 bases from V and 6 bases from J, leaving 18 bases between. Germline V gene lookup returns CDR1 SGHNT and CDR2 YYREEE (reference sequence). The CDR3 spells CARHTGSVGNEQFF. The CDR3 coding sequence is TGTGCCAGACATACAGGGAGTGTAGGCAATGAGCAGTTCTTC.

Turning to this clone: A junction end diverges from the germline sequence, so it may reflect a read error. The gene calls are TRBV20-1 and TRBJ1-2; D might be TRBD1 (5 bases). The CDR3 has 12 amino acids. The germline CDR1 and CDR2 sequences are DFQATT and SNEGSKA (reference sequence). CDR3 loop: CSEEGLPYGYTF. The DNA of the CDR3 is TGCAGTGAGGAGGGGTTGCCTTATGGCTACACGTTC.

At least ten counts were recorded for this clone. The chain links TRBV5-8 to TRBJ1-6; D unresolved. This CDR3 has 13 residues. V lost 5 bases, J lost 18 bases, and 21 bases lay in between. Germline V gene lookup returns CDR1 SGHTS and CDR2 YDEGEE. The CDR3 DNA sequence: TGTGCCAGCAGTCGCGCCATGGGATCACCCTCCCACTTT. Residues: CASSRAMGSPSHF.

By sample share, this clone is medium-sized. The gene calls are TRBV28 and TRBJ2-1, with 7 bases that match TRBD1. Germline V CDR1 and CDR2: MDHEN, SYDVKM. This CDR3 spans 13 amino acids. V lost 2 bases to trimming and J lost 9 bases; unmatched junction nucleotides: 4. The CDR3 is CASSLTGVGEQFF. In DNA, the CDR3 is TGTGCCAGCAGTTTAACAGGGGTGGGTGAGCAGTTCTTC.

This clone has ten or more counts. The genes are TRBV10-2 and TRBJ2-5; 10 bases fit TRBD1. This CDR3 is 15 amino acids long. Germline CDR1 is WSHSY and CDR2 is SAAADI. V was pared by 6 bases and J by 5 bases, with 9 bases of the junction left unmatched. The CDR3 here is CASRPLTGGKETQYF. The CDR3 DNA follows: TGCGCCAGCAGGCCCCTGACAGGGGGCAAGGAGACCCAGTACTTC.